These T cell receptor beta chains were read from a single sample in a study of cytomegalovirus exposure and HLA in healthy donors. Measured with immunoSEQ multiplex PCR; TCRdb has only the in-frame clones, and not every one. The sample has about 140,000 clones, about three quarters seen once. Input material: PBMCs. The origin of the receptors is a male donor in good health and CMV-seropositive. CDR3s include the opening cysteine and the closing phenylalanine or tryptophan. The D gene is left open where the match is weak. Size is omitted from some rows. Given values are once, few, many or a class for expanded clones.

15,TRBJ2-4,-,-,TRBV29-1,TGCAGCGTTGAAGACCCTCGGGATGTAATGCACATTCAGTACTTC,CSVEDPRDVMHIQYF
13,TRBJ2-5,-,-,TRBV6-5,TGTGCCAGCAGAGGACAGAATCAAGAGACCCAGTACTTC,CASRGQNQETQYF
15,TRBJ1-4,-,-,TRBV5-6,TGTGCCAGCAGCCCAATATTGGGCGAAAGAGAAAAACTGTTTTTT,CASSPILGEREKLFF
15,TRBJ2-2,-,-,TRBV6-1,TGTGCCAGCAGGATACAGCCGGTACACACCGGGGAGCTGTTTTTT,CASRIQPVHTGELFF
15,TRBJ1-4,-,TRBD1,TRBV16,TGTGCCAGCAGCCAATCGGGACAGCTCAATGAAAAACTGTTTTTT,CASSQSGQLNEKLFF
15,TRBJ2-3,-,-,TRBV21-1,TGTGCCAGCAGCAAATCAGGCCAGAGCACAGATACGCAGTATTTT,CASSKSGQSTDTQYF
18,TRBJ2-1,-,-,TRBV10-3,TGTGCCATCAGTGAGATTGGGCGGGGGCGTCGGTCCTACAATGAGCAGTTCTTC,CAISEIGRGRRSYNEQFF
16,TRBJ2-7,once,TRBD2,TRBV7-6,TGTGCCAGCAGCTTAGGGCCGCCGGGAGGGACCTACGAGCAGTACTTC,CASSLGPPGGTYEQYF
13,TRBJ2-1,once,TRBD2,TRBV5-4,TGTGCCAGCAGACTAGCGGACTACAATGAGCAGTTCTTC,CASRLADYNEQFF
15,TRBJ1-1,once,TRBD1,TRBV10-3,TGTGCCATCAGTGAAGGACAGGGGATGAACACTGAAGCTTTCTTT,CAISEGQGMNTEAFF
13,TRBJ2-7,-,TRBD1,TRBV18,TGTGCCAGCTCACCCTCGGACAGGTACGAGCAGTACTTC,CASSPSDRYEQYF
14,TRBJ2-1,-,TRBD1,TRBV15,TGTGCCACCAGCAGAGATTATTGGACAGGCGAGCAGTTCTTC,CATSRDYWTGEQFF
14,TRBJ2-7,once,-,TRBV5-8,TGTGCCAGCAGCCGGAAGGGGCGGGGAGACGAGCAGTACTTC,CASSRKGRGDEQYF
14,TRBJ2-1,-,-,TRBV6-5,TGTGCCAGCAGCCGCAGTACAGGGTACGGTGAGCAGTTCTTC,CASSRSTGYGEQFF
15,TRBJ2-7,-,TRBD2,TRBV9,TGTGCCAGCAGCGTAGGAGGTAGCGGGAGCTACGAGCAGTACTTC,CASSVGGSGSYEQYF
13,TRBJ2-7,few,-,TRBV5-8,TGTGCCAGCAGCTTGGAGGGGCCGTACGAGCAGTACTTC,CASSLEGPYEQYF
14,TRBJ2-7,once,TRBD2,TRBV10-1,TGCGCCAGCAGTGAATCCGGGACTAGCTCCGAGCAGTACTTC,CASSESGTSSEQYF
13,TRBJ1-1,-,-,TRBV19,TGTGCCAGCCATCTGGGCGTGAACACTGAAGCTTTCTTT,CASHLGVNTEAFF
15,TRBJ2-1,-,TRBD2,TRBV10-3,TGTGCCAACTCGCTCGGGACTAGCACTGGCGATGAGCAGTTCTTC,CANSLGTSTGDEQFF
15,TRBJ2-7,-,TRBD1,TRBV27,TGTGCCAGCAGACTGGGACAGGGGGGGTTCTACGAGCAGTACTTC,CASRLGQGGFYEQYF
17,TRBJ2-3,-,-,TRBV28,TGTGCCAGCAGTTTAGACAGTCCACCGGAGAGCACAGATACGCAGTATTTT,CASSLDSPPESTDTQYF
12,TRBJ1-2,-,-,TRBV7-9,TGTGCCAGCAGCCAGGGTTTTAGTGGCTACACCTTC,CASSQGFSGYTF
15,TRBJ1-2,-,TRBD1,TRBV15,TGTGCCACCAGCGCAAACAGGGGGCTGATCTATGGCTACACCTTC,CATSANRGLIYGYTF
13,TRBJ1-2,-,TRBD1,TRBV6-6,TGTGCCAGCAGCAAACTGACAGGGGCTGGCTACACCTTC,CASSKLTGAGYTF
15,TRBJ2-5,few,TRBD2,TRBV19,TGTGCCAGTAGTCCTAGCGGGGACCGGCGGGAGACCCAGTACTTC,CASSPSGDRRETQYF
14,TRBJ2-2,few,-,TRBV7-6,TGTGCCAGCAGCTTAGTGGGTAGCCCCGGGGAGCTGTTTTTT,CASSLVGSPGELFF
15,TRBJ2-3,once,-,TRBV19,TGTGCCAGTAGTATACAGGGGTATGACACAGATACGCAGTATTTT,CASSIQGYDTDTQYF
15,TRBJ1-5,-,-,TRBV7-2,TGTGCCAGCAGCCGTCGTGGCGTGGGCGTTCAGCCCCAGCATTTT,CASSRRGVGVQPQHF
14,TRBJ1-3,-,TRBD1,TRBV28,TGTGCCAGCAGTCAGACAGGGGCTGGAAACACCATATATTTT,CASSQTGAGNTIYF
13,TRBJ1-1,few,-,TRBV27,TGTGCCAGCTCGAACTTCGGGGGCACTGAAGCTTTCTTT,CASSNFGGTEAFF
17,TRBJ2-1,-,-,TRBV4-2,TGTGCCAGCAGCCAGGAAATAGCGGTTTACTCCTACAATGAGCAGTTCTTC,CASSQEIAVYSYNEQFF
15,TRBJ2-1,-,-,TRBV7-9,TGTGCCAGCAGCTTAGTCAGGGCTGACTACAATGAGCAGTTCTTC,CASSLVRADYNEQFF
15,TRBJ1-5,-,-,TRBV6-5,TGTGCCAGCAGACCACAGGAATATAGCAATCAGCCCCAGCATTTT,CASRPQEYSNQPQHF
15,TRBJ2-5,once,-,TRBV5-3,TGTGCCAGAAGCGGGACGATACAGGGCAAAGAGACCCAGTACTTC,CARSGTIQGKETQYF
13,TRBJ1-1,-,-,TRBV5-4,TGTGCCAGCAGCTTAAGATTTGCGACTGAAGCTTTCTTT,CASSLRFATEAFF
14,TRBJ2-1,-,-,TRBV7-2,TGTGCCAGCAGCTTAGAAGACTCCCGGAATGAGCAGTTCTTC,CASSLEDSRNEQFF
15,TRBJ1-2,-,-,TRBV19,TGTGCCAGTAGTATTCCCCTTGAGGGAAACTATGGCTACACCTTC,CASSIPLEGNYGYTF
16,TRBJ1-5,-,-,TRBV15,TGTGCCACCAGCAGAGATCGCGGGGGCGGCAATCAGCCCCAGCATTTT,CATSRDRGGGNQPQHF
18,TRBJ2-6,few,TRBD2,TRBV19,TGTGCCAGTAGTATAGAGCGCACTAGCGCTGCCGGGGCCAACGTCCTGACTTTC,CASSIERTSAAGANVLTF
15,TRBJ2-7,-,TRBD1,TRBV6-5,TGTGCCAGCAGCCGTCCGGGACAGGGGGCCTACGAGCAGTACTTC,CASSRPGQGAYEQYF
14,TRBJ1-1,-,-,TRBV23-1,TGCGCCAGCAGTCATTCGAGTCCGAACACTGAAGCTTTCTTT,CASSHSSPNTEAFF
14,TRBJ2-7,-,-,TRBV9,TGTGCCAGCTCCATAGGGGGATCAGCGTACGAGCAGTACTTC,CASSIGGSAYEQYF
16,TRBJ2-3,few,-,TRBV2,TGTGCCAGCAGTGAAGCCTGGGGCATCTACACAGATACGCAGTATTTT,CASSEAWGIYTDTQYF
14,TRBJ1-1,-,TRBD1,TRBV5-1,TGCGCCAGCAGCTTAGGACAGGGGTTGGCTGAAGCTTTCTTT,CASSLGQGLAEAFF
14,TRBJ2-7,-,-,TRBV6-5,TGTGCCAGCAGTAGAACCCAGAGGGTAGAGGAGCAGTACTTC,CASSRTQRVEEQYF
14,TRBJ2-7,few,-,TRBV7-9,TGTTCCAGCACCAGAACCGCCCGGGGCTACGAGCAGTACTTC,CSSTRTARGYEQYF
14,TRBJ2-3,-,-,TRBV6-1,TGTGCCAGCAGCGGGAGTGTGAGCACAGATACGCAGTATTTT,CASSGSVSTDTQYF
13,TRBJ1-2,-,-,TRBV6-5,TGTGCCAGCAGTTACCAAGGGAGGGCAGGCTACACCTTC,CASSYQGRAGYTF
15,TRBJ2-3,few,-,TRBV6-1,TGTGCCAGCAGTGAAGCGCGGCTAGCGCTAGATACGCAGTATTTT,CASSEARLALDTQYF
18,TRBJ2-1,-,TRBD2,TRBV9,TGTGCCAGCAGCTCAAGTCTCGAGAGCGGGGGACTACACAATGAGCAGTTCTTC,CASSSSLESGGLHNEQFF
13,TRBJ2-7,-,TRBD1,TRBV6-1,TGTGCCAGCAGCCCAGGGGGCAAGTACGAGCAGTACTTC,CASSPGGKYEQYF
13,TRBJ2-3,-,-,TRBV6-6,TGTGCCAGCAGTCCGCGCGAGCCAGATACGCAGTATTTT,CASSPREPDTQYF
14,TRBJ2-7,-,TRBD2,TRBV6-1,TGTGCCAGCGAAGTAGCGGGAGCCGCGAACGAGCAGTACTTC,CASEVAGAANEQYF
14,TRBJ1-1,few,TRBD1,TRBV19,TGTGCCAGTAGATACAGGGGTGGGAACACTGAAGCTTTCTTT,CASRYRGGNTEAFF
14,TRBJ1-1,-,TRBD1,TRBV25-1,TGTGCCAGCAGCGAACAACAGGGGAACACTGGAGCTTTCTTT,CASSEQQGNTGAFF